These 15 T cell receptor beta chains came from one sample sequenced in a study of cytomegalovirus exposure and HLA in healthy donors. In the PCR, 60 Vbeta and 13 Jbeta primers were used. Profiled with immunoSEQ multiplex PCR; TCRdb holds only in-frame clones, not every one. The table has around 61,000 clones, just under 85% seen once. The specimen sequenced was PBMCs. The receptors were sampled from a man aged 40-55 years in good health and CMV-seronegative.

V usage is TRBV19 and J usage is TRBJ1-2; D remains unclear. CDR1 is LNHDA and CDR2 is SQIVND in the germline V gene (reference sequence). The CDR3 covers 15 residues. Trimming shortened V by 3 bases and J by 3 bases, and 14 bases separated the two germline ends. CDR3 amino acids: CASSIESAEYYGYTF. The CDR3 DNA reads as TGTGCCAGTAGTATTGAATCGGCGGAGTACTATGGCTACACCTTC. Full variable domain (remainder filled in from reference TRBV19 and TRBJ1-2): DGGITQSPKYLFRKEGQNVTLSCEQNLNHDAMYWYRQDPGQGLRLIYYSQIVNDFQKGDIAEGYSVSREKKESFPLTVTSAQKNPTAFYLCASSIESAEYYGYTFGSGTRLTVV.

The chain employs TRBV20-1 and TRBJ2-2, with a weak D call TRBD2 (5 bases). Germline V gene lookup returns CDR1 DFQATT and CDR2 SNEGSKA (reference sequence). V lost 5 bases and J 6 bases, leaving 7 bases between the germline ends. This CDR3 spans 11 amino acids. The chain's CDR3 is CSAGRAGELFF. The CDR3 nucleotides are TGCAGTGCTGGGAGAGCCGGGGAGCTGTTTTTT.

The chain has TRBV19 and TRBJ1-2; D might be TRBD1 (6 bases). CDR1 LNHDA and CDR2 SQIVND come from the germline V gene (reference sequence). This CDR3 region has 15 residues. Trimming took off 4 bases at V and 4 bases at J, with 16 bases between the two ends. CDR3 amino acids: CASSTNDRTFYGYTF. In DNA, the CDR3 is TGTGCCAGTAGTACAAACGACAGGACTTTCTATGGCTACACCTTC.

V usage is TRBV29-1 and J usage is TRBJ2-5; D may be TRBD1 (5 bases). Germline-derived CDR1 and CDR2 are SQVTM and ANQGSEA. The CDR3 loop spans 12 amino acids. Trimming took off 4 bases at V and 2 bases at J, with 8 bases between the two ends. The CDR3 coding sequence is TGCAGCGTTGGACAGCTACAAGAGACCCAGTACTTC. Its protein is CSVGQLQETQYF.

The rearrangement joins TRBV28 to TRBJ2-1; 10 bases map to TRBD1. Trimming cost V 5 bases and J 6 bases; bases outside gene matches: 10. CDR3 length: 16 residues. Germline V lookup: CDR1 MDHEN, CDR2 SYDVKM. The CDR3 DNA reads as TGTGCCAGCAGTCCCCCGGGACAGGGGATGATCAATGAGCAGTTCTTC. It is translated as CASSPPGQGMINEQFF.

Only one count was recorded for this clone. The rearrangement links TRBV5-6 to TRBJ1-5, with D perhaps TRBD1 (6 bases). The CDR3 length is 14 residues. Per germline, CDR1 SGHDT and CDR2 YYEEEE. V lost 2 bases to trimming and J lost 6 bases, with 12 bases between them. In nucleotides, the CDR3 is TGTGCCAGCAGCTTTTCAGGGGCTAGTCAGCCCCAGCATTTT. This codes for CASSFSGASQPQHF.

The chain recombines TRBV14 with TRBJ2-3; 11 bases are a match to TRBD2. V shed 6 bases and J 1 base; nucleotides not matched to a gene: 3. Per germline, CDR1 SGHDN and CDR2 FVKESK. The CDR3 covers 15 residues. Here the CDR3 reads CASSRTSGRTDTQYF. The CDR3 DNA reads as TGTGCCAGCAGTCGGACTAGCGGGCGCACAGATACGCAGTATTTT.

This clone showed up just once. The chain joins TRBV6-5 to TRBJ2-1; D uncertain. Per the germline V gene, CDR1 is MNHEY and CDR2 is SVGAGI. The CDR3 length is 14 residues. V lost 0 bases, J lost 2 bases, and 5 bases lay in between. Here the CDR3 DNA reads TGTGCCAGCAGTTACTCCGCAGCCTACAATGAGCAGTTCTTC. Its protein is CASSYSAAYNEQFF.

V usage is TRBV28 and J usage is TRBJ1-2; 7 bases map to TRBD1. Trimming removed 3 bases from V and 6 bases from J; junction bases left unmatched: 4. The CDR3 totals 13 residues. CDR1 is MDHEN and CDR2 is SYDVKM in the germline V gene. CDR3 amino acids: CASSFRTGNGYTF. CDR3 sequence (DNA): TGTGCCAGCAGTTTCCGGACAGGAAATGGCTACACCTTC.

This chain connects TRBV27 to TRBJ2-3, with TRBD2 matching 7 bases. The trim removed 4 bases at V and 5 bases at J, leaving 6 bases unmatched. This CDR3 has 14 residues. CDR1 MNHEY and CDR2 SMNVEV come from the germline V gene (reference sequence). CDR3 bases: TGTGCCAGCAGTTGGGGTGCTAGCGGAGATACGCAGTATTTT. It specifies CASSWGASGDTQYF.

The V call is TRBV18, the J call TRBJ1-3, with D possibly TRBD1 on 6 matching bases. The V gene lost 6 bases and the J gene lost 4 bases, with 19 bases spanning the gap. The CDR3 totals 16 residues. CDR1 and CDR2 from the germline V gene are KGHSH and LQKENI. The CDR3 bases are TGTGCCAGCTCGGCTAACAGGGCAAAGAACGGAAACACCATATATTTT. Its protein is CASSANRAKNGNTIYF.

The chain carries TRBV2 and TRBJ2-1; 9 bases line up with TRBD1. Trimming cost V 3 bases and J 7 bases; bases outside gene matches: 13. Germline lookup yields CDR1 SNHLY and CDR2 FYNNEI. This CDR3 region has 17 residues. This CDR3 is CASSDPGTGSSRNEQFF. CDR3 nucleotides: TGTGCCAGCAGTGACCCTGGGACAGGGTCGTCCCGAAATGAGCAGTTCTTC.

CDR3 protein: CASARVPGGVQTQYF. Written as DNA, the CDR3 is TGTGCCAGCGCCAGGGTCCCAGGCGGGGTTCAGACCCAGTACTTC. The V gene is TRBV11-3, the J gene TRBJ2-5; D perhaps matches TRBD2 (6 bases). Germline V gene lookup returns CDR1 SGHNT and CDR2 YENEEA. The V gene lost 8 bases and the J gene lost 6 bases, with 22 bases spanning the gap. The CDR3 spans 15 residues.

The rearrangement uses TRBV19 and TRBJ2-7; 8 bases map to TRBD1. CDR1 is LNHDA, CDR2 SQIVND, per germline (reference sequence). The CDR3 spans 14 residues. Trimming cost V 4 bases and J 0 bases; bases outside gene matches: 2. This CDR3 is CASSRTGSSYEQYF. For the CDR3, the DNA is TGTGCCAGTAGTAGGACAGGGAGCTCCTACGAGCAGTACTTC.

The chain combines TRBV5-1 with TRBJ2-1; a possible D gene is TRBD1 (6 bases). The CDR3 is 15 amino acids. CDR1 is SGHRS and CDR2 is YFSETQ in the germline V gene. The V and J ends lost 4 bases and 7 bases respectively, with 18 bases between them. This chain's CDR3 is CASSLRQGQVNEQFF. CDR3 coding DNA: TGCGCCAGCAGCCTTCGGCAGGGGCAGGTTAATGAGCAGTTCTTC.